Listed below are T cell receptor beta chains from one sample, sequenced in a study of cytomegalovirus exposure and HLA in healthy donors. Repertoires were generated with immunoSEQ multiplex PCR, while TCRdb's copy carries only in-frame clones and drops some. The repertoire holds about 110,000 clones, with around 85% as singletons. The sequenced sample consisted of PBMCs. The receptors originated from a young woman in good health and CMV-seronegative. CDR3s include the opening cysteine and the closing phenylalanine or tryptophan. Fields, in order: J gene, V gene, CDR3 protein.

j_call: TRBJ2-7; v_call: TRBV7-9; cdr3_aa: CASSAGWYEQYF
j_call: TRBJ1-1; v_call: TRBV2; cdr3_aa: CASSEGRSKTEAFF
j_call: TRBJ1-5; v_call: TRBV7-8; cdr3_aa: CASSSAASGTVYQPQHF
j_call: TRBJ1-5; v_call: TRBV28; cdr3_aa: CASTNQGDVLRWHF
j_call: TRBJ2-1; v_call: TRBV5-4; cdr3_aa: CASSKLGGENEQFF
j_call: TRBJ2-7; v_call: TRBV30; cdr3_aa: CAWGGITGNYEQYF
j_call: TRBJ2-7; v_call: TRBV20-1; cdr3_aa: CSAQQWSKEYF
j_call: TRBJ2-3; v_call: TRBV6-4; cdr3_aa: CASSRLAGGTDTQYF
j_call: TRBJ2-7; v_call: TRBV18; cdr3_aa: CASSVTGTGSTYEQYF
j_call: TRBJ2-5; v_call: TRBV27; cdr3_aa: CASSLSQASFQTQYF
j_call: TRBJ1-1; v_call: TRBV10-3; cdr3_aa: CATRSYMNTEAFF
j_call: TRBJ1-1; v_call: TRBV16; cdr3_aa: CASSQSRQTRAFF
j_call: TRBJ1-1; v_call: TRBV19; cdr3_aa: CASGQGNTEAFF
j_call: TRBJ2-1; v_call: TRBV27; cdr3_aa: CASSLSGGFNEQFF
j_call: TRBJ2-1; v_call: TRBV5-1; cdr3_aa: CASSLASGGNYNEQFF
j_call: TRBJ1-4; v_call: TRBV19; cdr3_aa: CASSTRRSNEKLFF
j_call: TRBJ1-5; v_call: TRBV19; cdr3_aa: CASMTGLNQPQHF
j_call: TRBJ1-1; v_call: TRBV7-9; cdr3_aa: CASILTSQGHTEAFF
j_call: TRBJ2-7; v_call: TRBV6-1; cdr3_aa: CASSERYEQYF
j_call: TRBJ1-2; v_call: TRBV5-1; cdr3_aa: CASSWGPTGGNGYTF
j_call: TRBJ2-3; v_call: TRBV4-1; cdr3_aa: CASSQDGGGTTQYF
j_call: TRBJ2-5; v_call: TRBV28; cdr3_aa: CASSPDRDWPPSETQYF
j_call: TRBJ2-7; v_call: TRBV6-5; cdr3_aa: CASSYSKQGFYEQYF
j_call: TRBJ2-7; v_call: TRBV28; cdr3_aa: CASRIRDRAHEQYF
j_call: TRBJ2-5; v_call: TRBV15; cdr3_aa: CATSKRILAGSRSETQYF
j_call: TRBJ1-5; v_call: TRBV18; cdr3_aa: CASSPEDRQPQHF